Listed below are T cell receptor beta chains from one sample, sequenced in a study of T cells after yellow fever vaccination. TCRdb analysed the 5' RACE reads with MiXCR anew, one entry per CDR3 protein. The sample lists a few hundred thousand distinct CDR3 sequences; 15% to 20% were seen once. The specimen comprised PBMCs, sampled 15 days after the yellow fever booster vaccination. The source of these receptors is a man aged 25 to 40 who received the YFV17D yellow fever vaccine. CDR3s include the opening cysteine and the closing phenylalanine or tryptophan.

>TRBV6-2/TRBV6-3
CASSDTYNEQFF
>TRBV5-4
CASRYQELRGAQYF
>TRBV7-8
CASSSEGTLRTYEQYF
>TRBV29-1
CSATGYAYEQYF
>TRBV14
CASSPGRPGWETQYF
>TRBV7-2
CASSLSRLAGVDNEQFF
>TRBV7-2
CASSLGGSSYEQHF
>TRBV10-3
CAISEWGTSGANTDTQYF
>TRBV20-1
CSAMSLANEQFF
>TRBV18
CASQPGQGFGHEQFF
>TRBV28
CASSLSGMGGYNEQFF
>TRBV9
CASSAGDFGETQYF
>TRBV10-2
CASRYGAGVSEQYF
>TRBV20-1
CSAGGGSGSRNEQFF
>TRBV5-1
CASGWGTGNNEQFF
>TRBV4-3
CASSQQIDRYEQYF
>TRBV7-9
CASSLSEVRGTDTQYF
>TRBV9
CASSTSTDSYEQYF
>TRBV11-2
CASSSIRDRGPNEQFF
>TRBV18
CASSPPGLAGTGELFF
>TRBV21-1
CATPGQGPDTQYF
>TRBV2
CASSEWVNSPLHF
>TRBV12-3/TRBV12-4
CASTQGTGVGQPQHF
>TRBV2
CASKSGRFETQYF
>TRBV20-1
CSAPPAGAIRETQYF
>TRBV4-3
CASSPGRSPNEQFF